This TCR beta chain was sequenced in a study of blood T cells in healthy people across ages. General study results and limits: Since the PBMCs were unsorted, naive and antigen-experienced cells could not be conclusively compared.

The use of a sample-barcoded 5' primer and a J-beta primer mix characterized a second PCR of 7 to 11 cycles. MiXCR, run by TCRdb on the 5' RACE reads, gives a single entry per CDR3 protein. This sample has hundreds of thousands of distinct CDR3 sequences, with around 50% found just once. Donors each provided roughly 9.6 milliliters of peripheral blood. Of note for this clonotype: The antigen remains unidentified.

The CDR3 has 14 amino acids. The V end was cut by 0 bases, the J end by 2 bases, with 7 bases between. The V gene's germline CDR1 is SEHNR and CDR2 FQNEAQ (reference sequence). This chain connects TRBV7-9 to TRBJ1-2; D uncertain. This clonotype originated in a woman older than 75 in good health. Material: blood. CDR3 protein: CASSLAGQNYGYTF. The CDR3 DNA follows: TGTGCCAGCAGCTTAGCGGGTCAGAACTATGGCTACACCTTC.